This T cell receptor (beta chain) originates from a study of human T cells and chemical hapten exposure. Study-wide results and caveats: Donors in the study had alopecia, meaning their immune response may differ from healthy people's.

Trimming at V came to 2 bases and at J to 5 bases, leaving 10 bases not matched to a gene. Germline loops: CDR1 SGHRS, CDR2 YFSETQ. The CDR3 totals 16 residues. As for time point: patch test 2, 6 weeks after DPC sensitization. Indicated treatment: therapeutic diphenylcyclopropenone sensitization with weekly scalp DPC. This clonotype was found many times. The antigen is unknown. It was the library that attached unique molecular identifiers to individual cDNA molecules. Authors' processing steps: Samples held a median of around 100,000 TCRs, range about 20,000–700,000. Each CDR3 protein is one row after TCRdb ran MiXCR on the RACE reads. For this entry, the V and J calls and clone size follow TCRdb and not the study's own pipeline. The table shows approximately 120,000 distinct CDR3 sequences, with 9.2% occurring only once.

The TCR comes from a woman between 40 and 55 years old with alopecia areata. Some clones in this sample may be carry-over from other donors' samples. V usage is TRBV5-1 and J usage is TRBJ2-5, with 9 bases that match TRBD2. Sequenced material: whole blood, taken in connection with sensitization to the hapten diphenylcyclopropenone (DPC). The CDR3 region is CASSFGSGGTYETQYF. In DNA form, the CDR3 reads TGCGCCAGCAGCTTTGGTAGCGGGGGCACGTACGAGACCCAGTACTTC. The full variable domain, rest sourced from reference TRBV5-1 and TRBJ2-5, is KAGVTQTPRYLIKTRGQQVTLSCSPISGHRSVSWYQQTPGQGLQFLFEYFSETQRNKGNFPGRFSGRQFSNSRSEMNVSTLELGDSALYLCASSFGSGGTYETQYFGPGTRLLVL.